This TCR beta chain was identified during a study of T-cell memory formation after mild COVID-19. As for the study in general: Each donor largely had its own TCR clusters.

In TCRdb, the 5' RACE reads were re-called with MiXCR into one record per CDR3 protein. The sample lists roughly 350,000 distinct CDR3 sequences, roughly 13% occurring once. General study points: From day 15 to 85, contracting clones were balanced between CD4 and CD8, whereas later expanders leaned toward CD4+. Mostly located in CM and EM were contracting CD4+ clones, with contracting CD8+ clones located in EMRA. Pre-infection memory harbored some responding clones, suggesting cross-reactive memory joined.

This CDR3 has 15 residues. The V and J ends lost 2 bases and 1 base respectively, with 8 bases between them. Germline CDR1 reads MNHNY; CDR2 reads SVGAGI (reference sequence). A note on this clonotype: As yet, its antigen is unknown.

This chain uses TRBV6-6 with TRBJ2-2, with D possibly matching TRBD2 (5 bases). The clonotype comes from a young man who had mild COVID-19 (a few samples of this study predate the infection). Cell type and time point are not known. Sequencing used PBMCs or a T cell subset sorted from them (not recorded which). In DNA, the CDR3 is TGTGCCAGCAGTTACCTAGCTAAGAACACCGGGGAGCTGTTTTTT. Protein sequence: CASSYLAKNTGELFF.